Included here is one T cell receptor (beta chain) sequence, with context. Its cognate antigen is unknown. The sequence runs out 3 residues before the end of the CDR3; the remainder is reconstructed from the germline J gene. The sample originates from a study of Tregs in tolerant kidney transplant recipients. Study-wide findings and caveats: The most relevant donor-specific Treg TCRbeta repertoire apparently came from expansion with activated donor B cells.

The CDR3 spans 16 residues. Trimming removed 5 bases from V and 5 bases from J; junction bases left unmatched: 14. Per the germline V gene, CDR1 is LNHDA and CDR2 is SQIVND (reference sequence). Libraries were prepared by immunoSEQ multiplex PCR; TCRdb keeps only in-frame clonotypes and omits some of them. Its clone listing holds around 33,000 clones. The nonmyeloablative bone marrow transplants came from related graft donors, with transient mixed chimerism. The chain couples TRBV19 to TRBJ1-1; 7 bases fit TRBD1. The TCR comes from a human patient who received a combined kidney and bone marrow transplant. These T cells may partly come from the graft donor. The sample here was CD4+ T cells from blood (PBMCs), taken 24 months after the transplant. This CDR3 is CASSPRQGVMGTEAFF. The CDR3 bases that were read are TGTGCCAGTAGTCCGCGGCAGGGGGTTATGGGGACTGAA. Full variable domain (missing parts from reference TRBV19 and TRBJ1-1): DGGITQSPKYLFRKEGQNVTLSCEQNLNHDAMYWYRQDPGQGLRLIYYSQIVNDFQKGDIAEGYSVSREKKESFPLTVTSAQKNPTAFYLCASSPRQGVMGTEAFFGQGTRLTVV.